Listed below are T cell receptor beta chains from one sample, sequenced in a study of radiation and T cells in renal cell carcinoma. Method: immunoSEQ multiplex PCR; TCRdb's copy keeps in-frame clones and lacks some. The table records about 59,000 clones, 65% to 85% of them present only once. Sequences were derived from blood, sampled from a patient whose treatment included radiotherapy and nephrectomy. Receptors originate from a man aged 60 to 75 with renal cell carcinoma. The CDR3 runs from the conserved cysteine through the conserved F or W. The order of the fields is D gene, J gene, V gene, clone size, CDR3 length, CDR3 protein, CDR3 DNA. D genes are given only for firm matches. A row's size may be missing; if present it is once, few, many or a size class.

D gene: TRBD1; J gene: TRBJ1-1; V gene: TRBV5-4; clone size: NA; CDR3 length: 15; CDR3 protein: CASSSRTGINTEAFF; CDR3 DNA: TGTGCCAGCAGCTCAAGGACAGGGATAAACACTGAAGCTTTCTTT
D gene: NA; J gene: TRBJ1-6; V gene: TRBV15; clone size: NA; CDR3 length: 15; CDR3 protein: CATSRERVGNSPLHF; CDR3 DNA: TGTGCCACCAGCAGAGAGAGGGTCGGTAATTCACCCCTCCACTTT
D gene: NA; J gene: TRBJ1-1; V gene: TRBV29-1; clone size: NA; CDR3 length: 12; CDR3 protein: CSVTILSAEAFF; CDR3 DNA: TGCAGCGTTACGATTTTATCGGCTGAAGCTTTCTTT
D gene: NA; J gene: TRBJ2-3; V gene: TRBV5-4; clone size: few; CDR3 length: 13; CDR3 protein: CASTLDRTDTQYF; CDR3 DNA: TGTGCCAGCACCCTCGATCGCACAGATACGCAGTATTTT
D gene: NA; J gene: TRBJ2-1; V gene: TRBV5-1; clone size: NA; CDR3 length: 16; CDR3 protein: CASSLVQTSSYNEQFF; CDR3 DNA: TGCGCCAGCAGCTTGGTCCAGACTAGCTCCTACAATGAGCAGTTCTTC
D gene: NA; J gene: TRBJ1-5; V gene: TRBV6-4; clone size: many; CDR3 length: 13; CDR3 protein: CASSDSRGQPQHF; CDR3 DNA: TGTGCCAGCAGTGACTCTCGGGGACAACCCCAGCATTTT
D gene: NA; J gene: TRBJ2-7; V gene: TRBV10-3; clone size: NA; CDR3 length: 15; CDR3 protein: CAISEVGQSSYEQYF; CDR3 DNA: TGTGCCATCAGTGAGGTGGGACAAAGCTCCTACGAGCAGTACTTC
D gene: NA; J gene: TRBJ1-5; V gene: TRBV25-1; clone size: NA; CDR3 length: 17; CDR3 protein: CASSESGGPPLNQPQHF; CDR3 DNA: TGTGCCAGCAGTGAATCCGGGGGACCGCCGCTCAATCAGCCCCAGCATTTT
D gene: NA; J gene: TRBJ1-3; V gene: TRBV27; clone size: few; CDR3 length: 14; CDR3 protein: CASSRVPPGNTIYF; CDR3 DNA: TGTGCCAGCAGCCGTGTTCCCCCTGGAAACACCATATATTTT
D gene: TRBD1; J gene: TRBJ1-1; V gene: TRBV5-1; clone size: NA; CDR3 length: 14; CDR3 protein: CASIDTGVNTETFF; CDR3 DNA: TGCGCCAGCATTGATACAGGGGTGAACACTGAAACTTTCTTT
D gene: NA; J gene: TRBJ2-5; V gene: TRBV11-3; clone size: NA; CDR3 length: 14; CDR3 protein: CASSPSRGQETQYF; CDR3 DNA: TGTGCCAGCAGCCCATCGAGGGGGCAAGAGACCCAGTACTTC
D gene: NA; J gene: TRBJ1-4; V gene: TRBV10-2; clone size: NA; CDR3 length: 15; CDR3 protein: CASSDRAATNEKLFF; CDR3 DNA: TGCGCCAGCAGTGATCGCGCCGCAACTAATGAAAAACTGTTTTTT
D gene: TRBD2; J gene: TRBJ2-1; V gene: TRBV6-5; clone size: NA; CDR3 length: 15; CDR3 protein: CASRLGLAGNNEQFF; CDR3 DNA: TGTGCCAGCAGGCTGGGACTAGCGGGGAACAATGAGCAGTTCTTC
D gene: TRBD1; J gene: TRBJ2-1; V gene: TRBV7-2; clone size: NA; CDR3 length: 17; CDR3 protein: CASSLEGRGSSYNEQFF; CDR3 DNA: TGTGCCAGCAGCTTAGAGGGCAGGGGGAGCTCCTACAATGAGCAGTTCTTC
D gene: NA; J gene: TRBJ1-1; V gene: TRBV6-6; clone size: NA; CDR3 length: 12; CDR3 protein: CASRKLDTEAFF; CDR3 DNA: TGTGCCAGCAGGAAACTTGACACTGAAGCTTTCTTT
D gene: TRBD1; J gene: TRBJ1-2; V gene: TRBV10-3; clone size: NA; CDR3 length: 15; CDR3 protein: CAIRGQETTNYGYTF; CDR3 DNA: TGTGCCATCAGGGGACAGGAGACAACTAACTATGGCTACACCTTC
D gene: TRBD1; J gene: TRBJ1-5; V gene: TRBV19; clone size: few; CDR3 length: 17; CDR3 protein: CASSLDRARREYQPQHF; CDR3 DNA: TGTGCCAGTAGCTTAGACAGGGCCAGACGTGAGTATCAGCCCCAGCATTTT
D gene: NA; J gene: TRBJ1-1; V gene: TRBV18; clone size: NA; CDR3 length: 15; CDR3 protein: CASSLGGISNTEAFF; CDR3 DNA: TGTGCCAGCTCACTGGGAGGGATATCGAACACTGAAGCTTTCTTT
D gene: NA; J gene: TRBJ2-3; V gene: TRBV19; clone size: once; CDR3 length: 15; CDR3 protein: CASSIPQIERATQYF; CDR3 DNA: TGTGCCAGTAGTATACCCCAAATTGAGCGGGCGACGCAGTATTTT
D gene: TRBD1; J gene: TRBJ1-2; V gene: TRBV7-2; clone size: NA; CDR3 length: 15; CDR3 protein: CASSLGGQINYGYTF; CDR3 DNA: TGTGCCAGCAGCTTAGGGGGACAGATTAACTATGGCTACACCTTC
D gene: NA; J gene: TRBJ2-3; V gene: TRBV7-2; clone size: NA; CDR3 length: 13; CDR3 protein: CASSYGSTDTQYF; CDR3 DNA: TGTGCCAGCAGCTATGGGAGCACAGATACGCAGTATTTT
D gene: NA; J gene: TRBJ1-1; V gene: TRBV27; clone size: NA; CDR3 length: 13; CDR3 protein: CASSWGENTEAFF; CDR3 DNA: TGTGCCAGCAGTTGGGGGGAGAACACTGAAGCTTTCTTT
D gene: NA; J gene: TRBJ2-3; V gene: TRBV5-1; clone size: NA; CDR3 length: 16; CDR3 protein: CASSSSGNIGTDTQYF; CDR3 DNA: TGCGCCAGCAGCTCCTCGGGGAATATTGGCACAGATACGCAGTATTTT
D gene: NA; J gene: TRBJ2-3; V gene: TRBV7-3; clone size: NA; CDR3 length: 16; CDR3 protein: CASSSTGAVGRDTQYF; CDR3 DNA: TGTGCCAGCAGCTCAACTGGAGCGGTGGGAAGGGATACGCAGTATTTT
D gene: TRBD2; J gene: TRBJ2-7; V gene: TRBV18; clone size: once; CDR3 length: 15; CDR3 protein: CASSPIAGSSYEQYF; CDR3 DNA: TGTGCCAGCTCACCGATAGCGGGTAGCTCCTACGAGCAGTACTTC
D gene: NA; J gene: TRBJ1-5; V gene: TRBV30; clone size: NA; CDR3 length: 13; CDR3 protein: CAWSGWDLQPQHF; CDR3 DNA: TGTGCCTGGAGTGGCTGGGATCTTCAGCCCCAGCATTTT
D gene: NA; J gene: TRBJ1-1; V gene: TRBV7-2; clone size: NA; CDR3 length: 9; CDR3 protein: CASTAPAFF; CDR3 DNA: TGTGCCAGCACCGCTCCGGCTTTCTTT
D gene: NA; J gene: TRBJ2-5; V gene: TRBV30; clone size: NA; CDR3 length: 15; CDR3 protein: CAWSVDHGPQETQYF; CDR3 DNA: TGTGCCTGGAGTGTAGACCACGGGCCACAAGAGACCCAGTACTTC
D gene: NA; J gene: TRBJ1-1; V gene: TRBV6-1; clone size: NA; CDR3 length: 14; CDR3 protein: CASSEYDGVTEAFF; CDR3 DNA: TGTGCCAGCAGTGAATATGACGGGGTCACTGAAGCTTTCTTT
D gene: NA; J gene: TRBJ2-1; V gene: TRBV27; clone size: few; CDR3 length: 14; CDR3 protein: CASSYSGSEDEQFF; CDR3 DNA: TGTGCCAGCAGCTACAGTGGATCGGAGGATGAGCAGTTCTTC
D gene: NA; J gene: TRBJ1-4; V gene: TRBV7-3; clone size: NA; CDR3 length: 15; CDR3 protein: CASSLNDRKNEKLFF; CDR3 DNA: TGTGCCAGCAGCTTAAATGACAGAAAAAATGAAAAACTGTTTTTT
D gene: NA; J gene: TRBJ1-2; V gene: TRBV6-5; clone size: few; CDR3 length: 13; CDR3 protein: CASSYSRGGGYTF; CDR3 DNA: TGTGCCAGCAGTTACAGCAGGGGCGGTGGCTACACCTTC
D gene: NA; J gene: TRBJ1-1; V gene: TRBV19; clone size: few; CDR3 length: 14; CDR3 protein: CASSIDTSRAEAFF; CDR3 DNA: TGTGCCAGTAGTATAGATACCTCGCGGGCTGAAGCTTTCTTT
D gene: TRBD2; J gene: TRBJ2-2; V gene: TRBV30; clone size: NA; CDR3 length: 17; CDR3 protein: CAWTGLAGGPVTGELFF; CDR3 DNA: TGTGCCTGGACAGGACTAGCGGGGGGGCCGGTCACCGGGGAGCTGTTTTTT
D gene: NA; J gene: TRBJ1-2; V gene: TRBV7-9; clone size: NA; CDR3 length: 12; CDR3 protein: CASSNRDYGYTF; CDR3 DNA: TGTGCCAGCAGCAACCGCGATTATGGCTACACCTTC
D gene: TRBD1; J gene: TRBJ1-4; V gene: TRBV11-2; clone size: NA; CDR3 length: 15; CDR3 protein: CASSFQDRGNEKLFF; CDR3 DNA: TGTGCCAGCAGCTTTCAGGACAGGGGGAACGAAAAACTGTTTTTT
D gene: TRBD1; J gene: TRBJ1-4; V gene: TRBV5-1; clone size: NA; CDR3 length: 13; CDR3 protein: CASSPEGAGKLFF; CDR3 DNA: TGCGCCAGCAGCCCTGAGGGGGCTGGGAAACTGTTTTTT
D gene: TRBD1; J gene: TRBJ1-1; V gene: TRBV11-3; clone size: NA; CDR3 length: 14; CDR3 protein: CASSDRDRNTEAFF; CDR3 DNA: TGTGCCAGCAGCGATCGGGACAGGAACACTGAAGCTTTCTTT
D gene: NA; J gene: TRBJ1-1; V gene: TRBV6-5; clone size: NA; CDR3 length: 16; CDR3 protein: CASSYSRWRVDTEAFF; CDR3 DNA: TGTGCCAGCAGTTACTCACGGTGGAGGGTTGACACTGAAGCTTTCTTT
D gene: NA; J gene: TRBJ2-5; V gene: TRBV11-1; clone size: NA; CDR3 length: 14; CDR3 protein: CASSIHRGGETQYF; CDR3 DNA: TGTGCCAGCAGCATCCACAGGGGAGGAGAGACCCAGTACTTC
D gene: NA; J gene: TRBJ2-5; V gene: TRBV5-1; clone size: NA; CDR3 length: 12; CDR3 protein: CASTRDRETQYF; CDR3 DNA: TGCGCCAGCACGAGGGATCGAGAGACCCAGTACTTC
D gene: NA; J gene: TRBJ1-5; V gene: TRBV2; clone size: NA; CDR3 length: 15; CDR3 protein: CASISQPGGNQPQHF; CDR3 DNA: TGTGCCAGCATTTCCCAGCCAGGCGGCAATCAGCCCCAGCATTTT
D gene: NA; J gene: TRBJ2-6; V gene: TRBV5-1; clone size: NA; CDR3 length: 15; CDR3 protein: CASSFVLAGANVLTF; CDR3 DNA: TGCGCCAGCAGCTTTGTCTTGGCTGGGGCCAACGTCCTGACTTTC
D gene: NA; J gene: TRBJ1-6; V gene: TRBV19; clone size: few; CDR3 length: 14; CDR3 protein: CASSTGTGDSPLHF; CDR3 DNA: TGTGCCAGTAGTACCGGGACGGGGGATTCACCCCTCCACTTT
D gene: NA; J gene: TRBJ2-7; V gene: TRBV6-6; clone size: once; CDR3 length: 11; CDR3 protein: CASSSNYEQYF; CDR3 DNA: TGTGCCAGCAGCTCTAACTACGAGCAGTACTTC
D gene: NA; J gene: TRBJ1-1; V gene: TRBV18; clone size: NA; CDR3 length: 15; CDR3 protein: CASSPSKRDGTEAFF; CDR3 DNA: TGTGCCAGCTCACCGAGTAAGCGGGACGGCACTGAAGCTTTCTTT
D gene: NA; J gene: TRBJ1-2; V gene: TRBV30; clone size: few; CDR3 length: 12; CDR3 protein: CARHRAQGGYTF; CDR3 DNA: TGTGCCCGCCACAGGGCCCAGGGTGGCTACACCTTC
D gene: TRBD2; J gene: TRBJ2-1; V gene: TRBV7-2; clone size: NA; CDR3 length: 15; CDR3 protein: CASSDSTSGANEQFF; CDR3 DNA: TGTGCCAGCAGCGATTCGACTAGCGGGGCCAATGAGCAGTTCTTC
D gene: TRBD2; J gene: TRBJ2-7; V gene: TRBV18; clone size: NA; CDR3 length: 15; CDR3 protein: CASSPTAGGQNEQYF; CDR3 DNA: TGTGCCAGCTCACCAACGGCGGGGGGGCAGAACGAGCAGTACTTC
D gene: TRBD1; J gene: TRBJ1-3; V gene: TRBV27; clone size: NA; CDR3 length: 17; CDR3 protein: CASSSTGTGFSGNTIYF; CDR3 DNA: TGTGCCAGCAGTTCCACGGGGACAGGCTTCTCTGGAAACACCATATATTTT
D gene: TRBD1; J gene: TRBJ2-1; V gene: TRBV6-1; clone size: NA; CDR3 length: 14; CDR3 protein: CAIRGTGPYNEQFF; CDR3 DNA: TGTGCCATTAGGGGGACAGGGCCCTACAATGAGCAGTTCTTC
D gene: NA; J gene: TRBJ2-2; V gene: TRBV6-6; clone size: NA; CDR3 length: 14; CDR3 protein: CASNRGRPTGELFF; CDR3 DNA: TGTGCCAGCAATAGGGGCCGCCCCACCGGGGAGCTGTTTTTT
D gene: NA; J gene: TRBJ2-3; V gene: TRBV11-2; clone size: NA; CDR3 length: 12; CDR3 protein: CASSFSTDTQYF; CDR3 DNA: TGTGCCAGCAGCTTTTCCACAGATACGCAGTATTTT
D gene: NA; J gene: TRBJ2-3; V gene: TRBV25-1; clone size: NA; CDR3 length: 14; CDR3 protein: CASSVGTGTDTQYF; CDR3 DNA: TGTGCCAGCAGTGTCGGGACTGGCACAGATACGCAGTATTTT
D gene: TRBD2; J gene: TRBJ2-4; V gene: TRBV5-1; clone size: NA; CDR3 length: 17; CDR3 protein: CASSLTSAVGTINIQYF; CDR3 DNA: TGCGCCAGCAGCCTTACTAGCGCGGTTGGAACCATAAACATTCAGTACTTC
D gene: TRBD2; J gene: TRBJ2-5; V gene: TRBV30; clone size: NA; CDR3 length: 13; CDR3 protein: CAWSMGGSETQYF; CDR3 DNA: TGTGCCTGGAGTATGGGGGGGTCAGAGACCCAGTACTTC